Below are 3 T cell receptor beta chains sequenced from a single sample in a study of cytotoxic CD8 clonotypes in ibrutinib-treated CLL. TCRdb keeps only in-frame clones here, not all; method: immunoSEQ multiplex PCR. The table lists about 40,000 clones, approximately 70% of them singletons. Specimen: PBMCs, collected at disease progression, from a patient treated with ibrutinib. The source of these receptors is a human donor with chronic lymphocytic leukemia.

The count of this clone is one. V and J are TRBV19 and TRBJ1-1; 9 bases are shared with TRBD1. CDR3 length equals 15 residues. From germline, CDR1 is LNHDA and CDR2 SQIVND (reference sequence). V trimming: 5 bases; J trimming: 5 bases; junction bases outside the gene matches: 9. CDR3 DNA sequence: TGTGCCAGTAGTTTGGGGACAGGGATTAGGACTGAAGCTTTCTTT. It yields the protein CASSLGTGIRTEAFF.

This clone was counted only a few times. The chain has TRBV19 and TRBJ1-1; D is uncertain. Germline CDR1 reads LNHDA; CDR2 reads SQIVND (reference sequence). The CDR3 consists of 13 residues. Trimming took off 7 bases at V and 0 bases at J, with 9 bases between the two ends. The CDR3 bases are TGTGCCAGTACCGCGTATATGAACACTGAAGCTTTCTTT. Its translation: CASTAYMNTEAFF.

The chain combines TRBV5-1 with TRBJ2-7; 14 bases map to TRBD2. The CDR3 contains 15 residues. Germline loops: CDR1 SGHRS, CDR2 YFSETQ. With V trimmed by 4 bases and J by 4 bases, 4 bases remained unmatched. CDR3 sequence: CASSRGTSGSYEQYF. The CDR3 nucleotides are TGCGCCAGCAGCCGAGGGACTAGCGGGAGTTACGAGCAGTACTTC.